This entry lists 9 T cell receptor beta chains sequenced from one sample in a study of shared clonotypes between healthy human individuals. Some clones are missing from TCRdb's copy, which holds only in-frame ones; the method was immunoSEQ multiplex PCR. This sample has under 2,500,000 clones, with about 94% found just once. The sample was naive CD4+ T cells sorted from blood. Subset in this sample: CD45RA+ positively selected. Receptors originate from a man between 18 and 29 years old in good health.

The chain combines TRBV30 with TRBJ2-5; possible D gene TRBD1, 6 bases. The germline V gene has CDR1 GTSNPN and CDR2 SVGIG (reference sequence). This CDR3 has 13 amino acids. V lost 0 bases to trimming and J lost 5 bases, with 10 bases between them. CDR3 protein: CAWSVHRAETQYF. CDR3 nucleotides: TGTGCCTGGAGTGTACACAGGGCTGAGACCCAGTACTTC.

V and J are TRBV4-2 and TRBJ2-1; 12 bases map to TRBD2. V lost 3 bases, J lost 6 bases, and 6 bases stayed unmatched. From germline, CDR1 is LGHNA and CDR2 YNFKEQ. There are 16 residues in the CDR3. The CDR3 DNA follows: TGTGCCAGCAGCCAGGGTACTAGCGGGGGGCCCAATGAGCAGTTCTTC. It yields the protein CASSQGTSGGPNEQFF.

About this clone itself: The junction and the germline gene differ at one end; a read error may be behind it. J is TRBJ2-1 and V is TRBV6-4; 10 positions agree with TRBD2. The CDR3 sequence is 16 residues long. Germline V gives CDR1 MRHNA, CDR2 SNTAGT. CDR3 amino acids: CASSEASGGSNNEQFF. In DNA, the CDR3 is TGTGCCAGCAGTGAGGCTAGCGGGGGCTCCAACAATGAGCAGTTCTTC.

The rearrangement links TRBV7-2 to TRBJ2-3; no firm D call. V dropped 4 bases and J dropped 4 bases, with 15 bases sitting between them. CDR1 is SGHTA and CDR2 is FQGNSA in the germline V gene. The CDR3 length is 15 residues. CDR3 coding DNA: TGTGCCAGCAGCTCACGTCCAACCGGCGCAGATACGCAGTATTTT. Translating it yields CASSSRPTGADTQYF.

This sequence joins TRBV19 and TRBJ2-5; the match to TRBD2 covers 8 bases. CDR3 length: 15 residues. Germline CDR1 LNHDA, CDR2 SQIVND (reference sequence). V dropped 6 bases and J dropped 4; count of bases not matched to a gene: 10. CDR3 sequence: CASRTKGLEGETQYF. CDR3 coding DNA: TGTGCCAGTAGGACTAAGGGACTAGAAGGAGAGACCCAGTACTTC.

Turning to this clone: Other DNA variants within this sample encode the same CDR3. The rearrangement joins TRBV30 to TRBJ1-3; D is unresolved. Germline V gives CDR1 GTSNPN, CDR2 SVGIG (reference sequence). The CDR3 runs to 14 residues. V lost 0 bases, J lost 2 bases, and 8 bases lay in between. The CDR3 nucleotides are TGTGCCTGGAGTGTAGGCGGCCCTGGAAACACCATATATTTT. This gives the protein CAWSVGGPGNTIYF.

The CDR3 is CASSEGGGFSYNSPLHF. Here the CDR3 DNA reads TGTGCCAGCAGTGAAGGGGGGGGTTTTTCCTATAATTCACCCCTCCACTTT. The chain uses TRBV6-1 and TRBJ1-6, with D tentatively TRBD1 (5 bases). The CDR3 runs 17 residues. Germline assignment: CDR1 MNHNS and CDR2 SASEGT. Trimming removed 1 base at V and 1 base at J, with 11 bases between.

This chain links TRBV19 with TRBJ1-1; no clear D gene. V shed 8 bases and J shed 1 base, with 14 bases lying between them. The V gene's germline CDR1 is LNHDA and CDR2 SQIVND (reference sequence). This CDR3 is built from 14 residues. The CDR3 coding sequence is TGTGCCAGTGCTATCCGAGGGAGGAACACTGAAGCTTTCTTT. It encodes CASAIRGRNTEAFF.

This clone was counted a single time. The chain links TRBV5-1 to TRBJ2-7; D ambiguous. The V end was cut by 4 bases, the J end by 6 bases, with 17 bases between. The germline V gene has CDR1 SGHRS and CDR2 YFSETQ. This CDR3 is built from 14 residues. CDR3 region: CASSPGLGSLEQYF. The CDR3 bases are TGCGCCAGCAGCCCCGGCCTCGGGTCCCTCGAGCAGTACTTC.